This is a list of T cell receptor beta chains from one sample in a study of regulatory T cells in long-lasting Graves disease. Via MiXCR, TCRdb re-called the multiplex PCR reads, giving one row per CDR3 protein. The table includes about 440,000 distinct CDR3 sequences, approximately 15% detected once. This same sample was also taken into another study, of T cells in Graves' hyperthyroidism and ophthalmopathy.

The sample consisted of peripheral blood mononuclear cells (PBMCs), taken at new diagnosis, from a patient treated with antithyroid drugs. Receptors were obtained from a woman aged 25 to 39 with Graves disease. CDR3s leave out the opening cysteine and the closing phenylalanine or tryptophan. The order of the fields is V gene, CDR3 length, CDR3 protein.

v_call: TRBV9
cdr3_length: 11
cdr3_aa: ASSVTGGEKLF

v_call: TRBV9
cdr3_length: 12
cdr3_aa: ASSPPQGSRVAF

v_call: TRBV10-3
cdr3_length: 7
cdr3_aa: AIFYEQY

v_call: TRBV27
cdr3_length: 16
cdr3_aa: ASTSPRSTDSTYNEQF

v_call: TRBV27
cdr3_length: 12
cdr3_aa: ASSLGSGGEAQY

v_call: TRBV28
cdr3_length: 15
cdr3_aa: ASSFEREASSTDTQY

v_call: TRBV27
cdr3_length: 12
cdr3_aa: ASSLAGIGEKLF

v_call: TRBV4-1
cdr3_length: 13
cdr3_aa: ASSQVQRELNEQF

v_call: TRBV7-2
cdr3_length: 15
cdr3_aa: ASSPRGGSGRYYEQY

v_call: TRBV20-1
cdr3_length: 15
cdr3_aa: SASPPDRRGALETQY

v_call: TRBV5-5
cdr3_length: 11
cdr3_aa: ASSYNSQGTQY

v_call: TRBV3-1
cdr3_length: 15
cdr3_aa: ASSQEKVAGGWDEQF

v_call: TRBV28
cdr3_length: 9
cdr3_aa: ASRLSCEQY

v_call: TRBV20-1
cdr3_length: 15
cdr3_aa: SARELPGTSGKFEQY

v_call: TRBV18
cdr3_length: 12
cdr3_aa: ASSPARGGDTQY

v_call: TRBV5-6
cdr3_length: 15
cdr3_aa: ASSWGTSGTHTGELF

v_call: TRBV6-1
cdr3_length: 10
cdr3_aa: ASSEGRYEQY

v_call: TRBV15
cdr3_length: 12
cdr3_aa: ATSDRGNTDTQY

v_call: TRBV15
cdr3_length: 13
cdr3_aa: ATSRTRQGQDEQF

v_call: TRBV20-1
cdr3_length: 19
cdr3_aa: SARDSRITSGRNIRTDTQY

v_call: TRBV30
cdr3_length: 12
cdr3_aa: AWSVQGTTGELF

v_call: TRBV9
cdr3_length: 12
cdr3_aa: ASSVRASAYEQY

v_call: TRBV20-1
cdr3_length: 17
cdr3_aa: SARDVTSSLFKPNEKLF

v_call: TRBV7-2
cdr3_length: 13
cdr3_aa: ASSLSSGRVDEQY

v_call: TRBV10-3
cdr3_length: 19
cdr3_aa: AISAARGQGFGTSGSNEQF

v_call: TRBV5-1
cdr3_length: 16
cdr3_aa: ASSPGGRGASNTGELF

v_call: TRBV20-1
cdr3_length: 12
cdr3_aa: SVKTSGSYNEQF

v_call: TRBV28
cdr3_length: 12
cdr3_aa: ASSRGPYQETQY

v_call: TRBV7-9
cdr3_length: 14
cdr3_aa: ASSLGLWGGYNEQF

v_call: TRBV30
cdr3_length: 12
cdr3_aa: AWSVGGEQNTQY

v_call: TRBV12-3/TRBV12-4
cdr3_length: 12
cdr3_aa: ASSLRLSAHEQY

v_call: TRBV4-1
cdr3_length: 12
cdr3_aa: ASSQIEKLNGYT

v_call: TRBV11-2
cdr3_length: 11
cdr3_aa: ASSSGYQETQY

v_call: TRBV6-2/TRBV6-3
cdr3_length: 10
cdr3_aa: ASTNPRETQY

v_call: TRBV20-1
cdr3_length: 10
cdr3_aa: SARDRAQPQH

v_call: TRBV2
cdr3_length: 11
cdr3_aa: ASSESTGQGNT

v_call: TRBV19
cdr3_length: 12
cdr3_aa: ASSTPGQARPQH

v_call: TRBV19
cdr3_length: 13
cdr3_aa: ASSLMSSGPNEQF

v_call: TRBV28
cdr3_length: 12
cdr3_aa: ASNRQGQQETQY

v_call: TRBV3-1
cdr3_length: 15
cdr3_aa: ASTLRGRRGNTGELF

v_call: TRBV12-3/TRBV12-4
cdr3_length: 11
cdr3_aa: ASSLSGDYEQY

v_call: TRBV5-1
cdr3_length: 14
cdr3_aa: ASSGSGSSSTDTQY

v_call: TRBV29-1
cdr3_length: 11
cdr3_aa: SVGWGQKDTQY

v_call: TRBV12-3/TRBV12-4
cdr3_length: 14
cdr3_aa: ASSFYSGQINQPQH

v_call: TRBV19
cdr3_length: 13
cdr3_aa: ASSIYREKNTEAF

v_call: TRBV2
cdr3_length: 11
cdr3_aa: ASSIRGQETQY

v_call: TRBV6-2/TRBV6-3
cdr3_length: 12
cdr3_aa: ASTPPYSTDTQY

v_call: TRBV11-2
cdr3_length: 11
cdr3_aa: ASSLREGYEQY

v_call: TRBV20-1
cdr3_length: 14
cdr3_aa: SARDYSGASGNTIY

v_call: TRBV12-3/TRBV12-4
cdr3_length: 11
cdr3_aa: ASSLVPRGEQY

v_call: TRBV12-3/TRBV12-4
cdr3_length: 9
cdr3_aa: ASRGQGGYT

v_call: TRBV18
cdr3_length: 12
cdr3_aa: ASSPGGWVYEQY

v_call: TRBV3-1
cdr3_length: 12
cdr3_aa: ASSPMGKHGEQF

v_call: TRBV2
cdr3_length: 14
cdr3_aa: ASRDGLGGLPDTQY

v_call: TRBV19
cdr3_length: 15
cdr3_aa: ASSIGGLGSGNTEAF

v_call: TRBV5-6
cdr3_length: 12
cdr3_aa: ASSGGQGEGGYT

v_call: TRBV5-1
cdr3_length: 9
cdr3_aa: ASTANNEQF